The present T cell receptor beta chain was sequenced within a study of T cells in localized non-small cell lung cancer. The CDR3 is 18 amino acids. Germline values: CDR1 SGHTA, CDR2 FQGTGA. Losses at the gene ends were 4 bases for V and 5 bases for J; bases not matched to a gene: 11. About this clone itself: No antigen is known for it.

Clones were sequenced by immunoSEQ multiplex PCR, and TCRdb holds only the in-frame ones, with some missing. The table has roughly 67,000 clones, 84% seen once. General study points: A denser population of T cells in blood accompanied longer overall survival. Researchers found a median around 50 of the top 100 tumor clones in adjacent lung. Only one tumor region was sequenced, so heterogeneity remains possible. Measurement of T cell clonality placed uninvolved adjacent lung highest, above the level in tumor.

Sequenced here: peripheral blood, sampled before any cancer treatment. The receptor's source is a female donor over 55 with stage I lung adenocarcinoma. The chain couples TRBV7-3 to TRBJ2-2; 12 bases match TRBD2. The CDR3 loop reads CASSSPPLAGGPTGELFF. The CDR3 DNA sequence: TGTGCCAGCAGCTCCCCCCCGCTAGCGGGAGGGCCTACCGGGGAGCTGTTTTTT.